This T cell receptor beta chain was sequenced for a study of beta chain features in type 1 diabetes. Broader study findings: High TCR expression in some cells could lead to their over-representation in cDNA sequencing. TCRB CDR3 length was moderately but significantly reduced in all four CD4+ subsets of Type 1 diabetes patients. Individuals with type 1 diabetes displayed fewer insertions and more deletions at VDJ junctions.

Isolated RNA was reverse transcribed in full, so expressed TCRB transcripts were sequenced. Sequenced by immunoSEQ multiplex PCR; TCRdb stores in-frame clones only, minus some. The sample lists 160,000 or so clones, roughly 9% seen once, with about 0.7% in the top ten. From germline, CDR1 is SGDLS and CDR2 YYNGEE. Trimming took 4 bases from V and 0 from J, leaving 22 bases between them. This CDR3 contains 18 residues. A single heparinised draw of approximately 0.12 L on average was taken per donor. Sorting based on CD45RO/CCR7/CD25/CD127/CD95/CD27 separated CD4+ naive, central memory, regulatory and stem cell-like memory cells. This clone was detected a few times. The antigen is undetermined.

This chain joins TRBV9 and TRBJ1-1, with D possibly being TRBD1 (6 bases). The sample consisted of central memory CD4+ T cells from blood. The sequence was obtained from a woman between 25 and 40 years old with type 1 diabetes. The CDR3 bases are TGTGCCAGCAGCCGCGGAACAGGGAGGGAGGTAATGAACACTGAAGCTTTCTTT. Amino acid sequence: CASSRGTGREVMNTEAFF.